What follows are 24 T cell receptor beta chains derived from one specimen sequenced in a study of OX40 agonist ivuxolimab in advanced cancers. TCRdb keeps only in-frame clones here, not all; method: immunoSEQ multiplex PCR. Here the sample spans 70,000 to 90,000 clones, roughly 89% being singletons. The starting material was CD4+ or CD8+ T cells sorted from blood, obtained in a trial of the OX40 agonist ivuxolimab. The receptor set was obtained from an adult with an advanced solid tumor such as melanoma, head and neck, liver or kidney cancer.

V usage is TRBV27 and J usage is TRBJ1-2; unclear D gene. Trimming removed 0 bases from V and 4 bases from J, with 9 bases in between. The germline V gene has CDR1 MNHEY and CDR2 SMNVEV (reference sequence). CDR3 length: 14 amino acids. CDR3 sequence reads: CASSLSILAYGYTF. In DNA, the CDR3 is TGTGCCAGCAGTTTATCGATACTAGCCTATGGCTACACCTTC.

This clone has a single count. The chain uses TRBV2 and TRBJ2-1; D is possibly TRBD2 (5 bases). V was trimmed by 2 bases and J by 2 bases, leaving 10 bases between them. The CDR3 contains 15 residues. Germline V gives CDR1 SNHLY, CDR2 FYNNEI. The DNA of the CDR3 is TGTGCCAGCAGTGAATGGAGGATAGCCTACAATGAGCAGTTCTTC. Its protein is CASSEWRIAYNEQFF.

The chain has TRBV2 and TRBJ1-2, with D possibly being TRBD1 (5 bases). V was cut by 6 bases and J by 3 bases, with 20 bases left in between. The CDR3 sequence is 16 residues long. Germline CDR1 and CDR2: SNHLY and FYNNEI. The CDR3 protein is CASSRNRRGEDYGYTF. CDR3 nucleotide sequence: TGTGCCAGCAGCCGAAACCGGAGGGGCGAAGACTATGGCTACACCTTC.

The chain joins TRBV28 to TRBJ1-6, with 7 bases identical to TRBD1. This CDR3 is built from 14 residues. The V gene end was trimmed by 5 bases and the J gene end by 13 bases; junction bases not matched to a gene: 11. The germline gives CDR1 MDHEN, CDR2 SYDVKM. The CDR3 reads CASSLGTAGTPLHF. Written as DNA, the CDR3 is TGTGCCAGCAGTCTAGGGACAGCCGGGACGCCCCTCCACTTT.

This clone was counted a few times. This chain connects TRBV4-1 to TRBJ1-6; tentatively, D is TRBD1 (5 bases). In germline, CDR1 is MGHRA, CDR2 YSYEKL. V gave up 0 bases and J gave up 5 bases, with 11 bases separating them. CDR3 size: 16 residues. The chain's CDR3 is CASSQEGKGNNSPLHF. Written as DNA, the CDR3 is TGCGCCAGCAGCCAAGAAGGGAAGGGGAATAATTCACCCCTCCACTTT.

This clone was seen just once. The J gene is TRBJ2-5, the V gene TRBV5-6, with 7 bases lining up with TRBD2. This CDR3 is 16 amino acids long. Germline CDR1 and CDR2: SGHDT and YYEEEE. V shed 3 bases, J shed 5 bases, and the junction held 13 bases outside the gene matches. CDR3: CASSSPARAGMETQYF. For the CDR3, the DNA is TGTGCCAGCAGCTCTCCCGCCCGAGCGGGGATGGAGACCCAGTACTTC.

This clone turned up a few times. The rearrangement joins TRBV6-6 to TRBJ1-5; D ambiguous. CDR1 and CDR2 from the germline V gene are MNHNY and SVGAGI (reference sequence). V was pared by 0 bases and J by 10 bases, with 10 bases between. The CDR3 covers 13 residues. The chain's CDR3 is CASSYSSYFPQHF. The DNA of the CDR3 is TGTGCCAGCAGTTACTCAAGTTATTTTCCCCAGCATTTT.

With regard to this clone: At one end the junction does not follow the germline gene, possibly because of a read error. The chain couples TRBV11-3 to TRBJ2-3, with 11 bases identical to TRBD2. CDR3 length: 16 residues. Per germline, CDR1 SGHNT and CDR2 YENEEA. The CDR3 nucleotides read TGTGCCAGCAGCGTAGATGGACTAGCGGGTCGGGATACGCAGTATTTT. Amino acids: CASSVDGLAGRDTQYF.

This clone has just a few counts. The chain recombines TRBV9 with TRBJ1-5; 10 nucleotides line up with TRBD1. Germline CDR1 reads SGDLS; CDR2 reads YYNGEE. V was clipped by 5 bases and J by 6 bases; unmatched bases: 5. This CDR3 contains 14 residues. In DNA form, the CDR3 reads TGTGCCAGCAGTCCCGGACAGGGGGGTCAGCCCCAGCATTTT. Protein sequence: CASSPGQGGQPQHF.

This chain connects TRBV4-1 to TRBJ2-7; D gene unclear. The germline V gene encodes CDR1 MGHRA and CDR2 YSYEKL. Trimming took off 4 bases at V and 2 bases at J, with 9 bases between the two ends. CDR3 length: 13 residues. CDR3 sequence: CASSLGSTYEQYF. CDR3 nucleotides: TGCGCCAGCAGCCTGGGTTCGACCTACGAGCAGTACTTC.

The chain carries TRBV6-6 and TRBJ2-1; D not resolved. Germline V CDR1 and CDR2: MNHNY, SVGAGI (reference sequence). V lost 3 bases and J 9 bases, leaving 6 bases between the germline ends. CDR3 length: 11 amino acids. CDR3 in DNA: TGTGCCAGCAGTTATGACGGTGAGCAGTTCTTC. Translation: CASSYDGEQFF.

The J gene is TRBJ2-5, the V gene TRBV13; a possible D gene is TRBD1 (5 bases). V was shortened by 2 bases and J by 1 base, with 5 bases between the two germline ends. CDR1 is PRHDT and CDR2 is FYEKMQ in the germline V gene (reference sequence). The CDR3 runs 13 residues. CDR3 residues: CASSLRGQETQYF. DNA of the CDR3: TGTGCCAGCAGCTTAAGGGGCCAAGAGACCCAGTACTTC. The full variable domain, rest sourced from reference TRBV13 and TRBJ2-5, is AAGVIQSPRHLIKEKRETATLKCYPIPRHDTVYWYQQGPGQDPQFLISFYEKMQSDKGSIPDRFSAQQFSDYHSELNMSSLELGDSALYFCASSLRGQETQYFGPGTRLLVL.

The V and J genes are TRBV6-5 and TRBJ1-2; 7 bases are a match to TRBD1. From germline, CDR1 is MNHEY and CDR2 SVGAGI. The CDR3 is 12 residues long. Unmatched junction bases numbered 9, after V lost 11 bases and J lost 6 bases. CDR3: CASGQTKDGYTF. CDR3 coding DNA: TGTGCCTCGGGACAGACTAAAGATGGCTACACCTTC.

The chain carries TRBV5-8 and TRBJ2-3, with TRBD2 matching 7 bases. V lost 6 bases and J lost 0; bases outside the gene matches: 4. The CDR3 loop spans 14 amino acids. CDR1 and CDR2 (germline): SGHTS, YDEGEE. CDR3 amino acids: CASTLSGSTDTQYF. The CDR3 DNA is TGTGCCAGCACCCTTAGCGGGAGCACAGATACGCAGTATTTT.

The chain uses TRBV6-6 and TRBJ2-5; TRBD1 might be the D (6 bases). Matching the DNA end better, TRBJ2-7 makes the J call doubtful. The CDR3 totals 13 residues. The germline CDR1 and CDR2 sequences are MNHNY and SVGAGI (reference sequence). The CDR3 DNA reads as TGTGCCAGCACCTTAGGACAGATCTACGAGCAGTACTTC. It specifies CASTLGQIYEQYF.

The rearrangement links TRBV5-4 to TRBJ2-3; possibly TRBD2 for D (5 bases). The CDR3 is 14 residues long. CDR1 and CDR2 (germline): SGHNT, YYREEE (reference sequence). V was shortened by 7 bases and J by 4 bases, with 16 bases between the two germline ends. As DNA, the CDR3 is TGTGCCAGCCCCAGCGGCGATCGATCAGATACGCAGTATTTT. The encoded protein is CASPSGDRSDTQYF.

The rearrangement links TRBV4-2 to TRBJ2-7, with 7 bases identical to TRBD2. Germline CDR1 reads LGHNA; CDR2 reads YNFKEQ. The V and J ends lost 0 bases and 0 bases, in that order; junction bases with no gene match: 2. This CDR3 has 15 residues. CDR3 DNA sequence: TGTGCCAGCAGCCAAGACGGGGGGAGCTCCTACGAGCAGTACTTC. This translates into CASSQDGGSSYEQYF.

The rearrangement links TRBV7-2 to TRBJ2-7, with TRBD2 matching over 7 bases. The V and J ends lost 7 bases and 2 bases, in that order; junction bases with no gene match: 11. CDR1 and CDR2 (germline): SGHTA, FQGNSA. This CDR3 has 15 residues. CDR3 sequence: CASNPVGGSTYEQYF. The CDR3 DNA is TGTGCCAGCAACCCTGTGGGGGGGAGTACCTACGAGCAGTACTTC.

The chain is built from TRBV6-5 and TRBJ1-4, with a possible D match to TRBD1 (5 bases). V lost 2 bases and J lost 7, with 11 bases in between. The germline V gene has CDR1 MNHEY and CDR2 SVGAGI. The CDR3 extends over 14 amino acids. CDR3 sequence reads: CASSYLQGAEKLFF. The CDR3, as DNA: TGTGCCAGCAGTTACCTCCAGGGAGCTGAAAAACTGTTTTTT.

This chain joins TRBV9 and TRBJ2-7; 9 nucleotides align to TRBD2. The CDR3 loop spans 15 amino acids. CDR1 is SGDLS, CDR2 YYNGEE, per germline. The V and J ends lost 3 bases and 0 bases, in that order; junction bases with no gene match: 4. The CDR3 DNA reads TGTGCCAGCAGCGGGGCGGGGGGGATCTCCTACGAGCAGTACTTC. Its protein product is CASSGAGGISYEQYF.

The chain couples TRBV6-4 to TRBJ2-2; 7 bases match TRBD2. Germline loops: CDR1 MRHNA, CDR2 SNTAGT. The CDR3 loop spans 13 amino acids. The ends lost 8 bases at V and 5 bases at J; junction bases unmatched: 5. In DNA, the CDR3 is TGTGCCAGCCGCGGGAGTGGGACCGGGGAGCTGTTTTTT. Translated: CASRGSGTGELFF.

The chain joins TRBV13 to TRBJ2-5; 9 bases match TRBD2. V was pared by 10 bases and J by 5 bases, with 8 bases of the junction left unmatched. CDR3 length: 13 amino acids. Looked up from germline, CDR1 is PRHDT and CDR2 is FYEKMQ (reference sequence). CDR3 amino acids: CATRTSEAETQYF. The CDR3 coding sequence is TGTGCCACCCGGACTAGCGAGGCGGAGACCCAGTACTTC.

V usage is TRBV7-9 and J usage is TRBJ1-3; TRBD1 might be the D (6 bases). The CDR3 is 14 residues long. V was pared by 8 bases and J by 7 bases, with 18 bases between. Germline V gene data show CDR1 as SEHNR and CDR2 as FQNEAQ (reference sequence). The CDR3: CASGVGGRVNTIYF. DNA of the CDR3: TGTGCCAGCGGCGTTGGGGGCAGGGTGAACACCATATATTTT.

The V and J genes are TRBV29-1 and TRBJ2-3, with 7 bases that match TRBD2. Germline CDR1 is SQVTM and CDR2 is ANQGSEA. The CDR3 is 14 amino acids. The trim removed 6 bases at V and 0 bases at J, leaving 6 bases unmatched. CDR3 DNA: TGCAGCGTACTAGAAGCGGGAAGCACAGATACGCAGTATTTT. It codes for CSVLEAGSTDTQYF.